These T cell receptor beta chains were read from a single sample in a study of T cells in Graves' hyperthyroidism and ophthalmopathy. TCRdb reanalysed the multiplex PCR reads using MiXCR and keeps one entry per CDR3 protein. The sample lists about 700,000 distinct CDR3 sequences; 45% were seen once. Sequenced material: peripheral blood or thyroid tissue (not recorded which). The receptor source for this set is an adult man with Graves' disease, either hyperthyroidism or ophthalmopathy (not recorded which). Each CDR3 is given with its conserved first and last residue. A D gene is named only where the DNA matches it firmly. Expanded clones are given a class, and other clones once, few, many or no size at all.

CDR3 protein: CASSEEARGLWQPQHF
CDR3 DNA: TGTGCCAGCAGTGAAGAGGCCAGGGGGCTTTGGCAGCCCCAGCATTTT
D gene: TRBD1
J gene: TRBJ1-5
clone size: .
V gene: TRBV2

CDR3 protein: CASREAPGSGYTF
CDR3 DNA: TGTGCCAGCCGGGAGGCACCGGGGAGCGGCTACACCTTC
D gene: .
J gene: TRBJ1-2
clone size: few
V gene: TRBV12-3/TRBV12-4

CDR3 protein: CATSREGTGPQETQYF
CDR3 DNA: TGTGCCACCAGCAGAGAAGGGACAGGGCCACAAGAGACCCAGTACTTC
D gene: TRBD1
J gene: TRBJ2-5
clone size: .
V gene: TRBV15

CDR3 protein: CAISEGAGGEKLFF
CDR3 DNA: TGTGCCATCAGTGAGGGGGCGGGCGGTGAAAAACTGTTTTTT
D gene: .
J gene: TRBJ1-4
clone size: .
V gene: TRBV10-3

CDR3 protein: CSAQGDNEKLFF
CDR3 DNA: TGCAGCGCCCAGGGGGATAATGAAAAACTGTTTTTT
D gene: TRBD1
J gene: TRBJ1-4
clone size: .
V gene: TRBV29-1

CDR3 protein: CASSLHEGQGNQPQHF
CDR3 DNA: TGTGCCAGCAGTTTACACGAGGGTCAGGGCAATCAGCCCCAGCATTTT
D gene: .
J gene: TRBJ1-5
clone size: .
V gene: TRBV5-1

CDR3 protein: CASSMIGGSGNTIYF
CDR3 DNA: TGTGCCAGTAGTATGATCGGGGGATCTGGAAACACCATATATTTT
D gene: .
J gene: TRBJ1-3
clone size: few
V gene: TRBV19

CDR3 protein: CATWGTVQETQYF
CDR3 DNA: TGTGCCACCTGGGGGACAGTCCAAGAGACCCAGTACTTC
D gene: TRBD1
J gene: TRBJ2-5
clone size: many
V gene: TRBV6-5

CDR3 protein: CASSRTGDYEQYF
CDR3 DNA: TGTGCCAGCAGCCGGACAGGGGACTACGAGCAGTACTTC
D gene: TRBD1
J gene: TRBJ2-7
clone size: many
V gene: TRBV6-5

CDR3 protein: CTSTGRFNQPQHF
CDR3 DNA: TGTACCAGCACTGGACGGTTCAATCAGCCCCAGCATTTT
D gene: .
J gene: TRBJ1-5
clone size: .
V gene: TRBV25-1

CDR3 protein: CASSASGGYGYTF
CDR3 DNA: TGTGCCAGCAGCGCCTCGGGAGGCTATGGCTACACCTTC
D gene: .
J gene: TRBJ1-2
clone size: many
V gene: TRBV7-9

CDR3 protein: CAWSPDTNSPLHF
CDR3 DNA: TGTGCCTGGAGCCCTGACACCAATTCACCCCTCCACTTT
D gene: .
J gene: TRBJ1-6
clone size: few
V gene: TRBV7-8

CDR3 protein: CASTAHGSRSGANVLTF
CDR3 DNA: TGTGCCAGCACCGCCCATGGCAGTCGCTCTGGGGCCAACGTCCTGACTTTC
D gene: .
J gene: TRBJ2-6
clone size: .
V gene: TRBV2

CDR3 protein: CASSLLRGDVTFF
CDR3 DNA: TGTGCCAGCAGCTTACTCCGGGGGGACGTGACTTTCTTT
D gene: .
J gene: TRBJ1-1
clone size: few
V gene: TRBV7-4

CDR3 protein: CASRDQGWNQPQHF
CDR3 DNA: TGTGCCAGCAGAGATCAGGGTTGGAATCAGCCCCAGCATTTT
D gene: .
J gene: TRBJ1-5
clone size: .
V gene: TRBV6-1

CDR3 protein: CASTRSAGGDETQYF
CDR3 DNA: TGCGCCAGCACCCGTTCCGCGGGAGGGGATGAGACCCAGTACTTC
D gene: TRBD2
J gene: TRBJ2-5
clone size: .
V gene: TRBV5-1

CDR3 protein: CSARDPRDTEAFF
CDR3 DNA: TGCAGTGCTAGAGATCCTCGGGACACTGAAGCTTTCTTT
D gene: .
J gene: TRBJ1-1
clone size: .
V gene: TRBV20-1

CDR3 protein: CASSLRTGVGNSPLHF
CDR3 DNA: TGTGCCAGCAGTCTCAGGACAGGGGTGGGTAATTCACCCCTCCACTTT
D gene: TRBD1
J gene: TRBJ1-6
clone size: .
V gene: TRBV6-4

CDR3 protein: CAGSLGAYGYTF
CDR3 DNA: TGTGCCGGCAGTTTAGGGGCATACGGCTACACCTTC
D gene: .
J gene: TRBJ1-2
clone size: .
V gene: TRBV12-3/TRBV12-4

CDR3 protein: CASSFTSGTQHF
CDR3 DNA: TGTGCCAGCAGCTTTACTAGCGGGACCCAGCATTTT
D gene: .
J gene: TRBJ1-5
clone size: .
V gene: TRBV7-2

CDR3 protein: CASSQGSTRGDEQYF
CDR3 DNA: TGTGCCAGCAGCCAAGGGTCCACACGGGGCGACGAGCAGTACTTC
D gene: .
J gene: TRBJ2-7
clone size: .
V gene: TRBV7-9

CDR3 protein: CASNPTGRSYEQYF
CDR3 DNA: TGTGCCAGCAACCCGACAGGGAGATCCTACGAGCAGTACTTC
D gene: TRBD1
J gene: TRBJ2-7
clone size: .
V gene: TRBV7-9

CDR3 protein: CSVDGLPGRAYQQYF
CDR3 DNA: TGCAGCGTTGACGGCTTACCAGGGAGGGCATACCAGCAGTACTTC
D gene: TRBD2
J gene: TRBJ2-7
clone size: .
V gene: TRBV29-1

CDR3 protein: CASSLMGQPQPSFF
CDR3 DNA: TGTGCCAGCAGCTTAATGGGGCAGCCTCAGCCATCTTTCTTT
D gene: .
J gene: TRBJ1-1
clone size: .
V gene: TRBV7-2

CDR3 protein: CATSRTAYEQYF
CDR3 DNA: TGTGCCACATCACGGACAGCCTACGAGCAGTACTTC
D gene: .
J gene: TRBJ2-7
clone size: many
V gene: TRBV10-3

CDR3 protein: CSVGDNQETQYF
CDR3 DNA: TGCAGCGTTGGGGACAACCAAGAGACCCAGTACTTC
D gene: .
J gene: TRBJ2-5
clone size: .
V gene: TRBV29-1

CDR3 protein: CSVEATGWNEKLFF
CDR3 DNA: TGCAGCGTTGAAGCGACCGGGTGGAATGAAAAACTGTTTTTT
D gene: .
J gene: TRBJ1-4
clone size: .
V gene: TRBV29-1

CDR3 protein: CASSQLTRDGYTF
CDR3 DNA: TGTGCCAGCAGCCAATTGACCAGGGATGGCTACACCTTC
D gene: .
J gene: TRBJ1-2
clone size: few
V gene: TRBV14

CDR3 protein: CSYRGRGSDTEAFF
CDR3 DNA: TGCAGCTATCGGGGAAGGGGTTCGGACACTGAAGCTTTCTTT
D gene: .
J gene: TRBJ1-1
clone size: .
V gene: TRBV29-1

CDR3 protein: CASSIGRRPRTEAFF
CDR3 DNA: TGTGCCAGCAGCATCGGCCGCCGCCCACGCACTGAAGCTTTCTTT
D gene: .
J gene: TRBJ1-1
clone size: .
V gene: TRBV7-2

CDR3 protein: CSLGTGRSYEQYF
CDR3 DNA: TGCAGCTTAGGGACCGGCAGGTCCTACGAGCAGTACTTC
D gene: .
J gene: TRBJ2-7
clone size: once
V gene: TRBV29-1

CDR3 protein: CASSRHARTYEQYF
CDR3 DNA: TGCGCCAGCAGCCGGCATGCACGGACCTACGAGCAGTACTTC
D gene: .
J gene: TRBJ2-7
clone size: .
V gene: TRBV4-1

CDR3 protein: CSVGSVGGGYTF
CDR3 DNA: TGCAGCGTTGGATCGGTAGGGGGTGGCTACACCTTC
D gene: .
J gene: TRBJ1-2
clone size: many
V gene: TRBV29-1

CDR3 protein: CSVELRDYGYTF
CDR3 DNA: TGCAGCGTTGAATTAAGGGACTATGGCTACACCTTC
D gene: .
J gene: TRBJ1-2
clone size: many
V gene: TRBV29-1

CDR3 protein: CASSVDSGGAGETQYF
CDR3 DNA: TGTGCCAGCAGCGTAGATTCAGGGGGCGCAGGGGAGACCCAGTACTTC
D gene: TRBD1
J gene: TRBJ2-5
clone size: few
V gene: TRBV9

CDR3 protein: CASSYRQGNSPLHF
CDR3 DNA: TGTGCCAGCAGCTATCGACAGGGTAATTCACCCCTCCACTTT
D gene: TRBD1
J gene: TRBJ1-6
clone size: few
V gene: TRBV5-6

CDR3 protein: CASSEEIDRGGLNTEAFF
CDR3 DNA: TGTGCCAGCAGTGAAGAGATAGACAGGGGCGGATTGAACACTGAAGCTTTCTTT
D gene: TRBD1
J gene: TRBJ1-1
clone size: .
V gene: TRBV2

CDR3 protein: CASSRTGTSGTYEQYF
CDR3 DNA: TGTGCCAGCAGCCGAACCGGGACTAGCGGTACCTACGAGCAGTACTTC
D gene: TRBD2
J gene: TRBJ2-7
clone size: .
V gene: TRBV5-5

CDR3 protein: CASKDEASYEQYF
CDR3 DNA: TGTGCCAGCAAGGACGAAGCAAGCTACGAGCAGTACTTC
D gene: .
J gene: TRBJ2-7
clone size: .
V gene: TRBV2

CDR3 protein: CSVTGGATDEQYF
CDR3 DNA: TGCAGCGTAACAGGGGGAGCTACGGACGAGCAGTACTTC
D gene: TRBD1
J gene: TRBJ2-7
clone size: .
V gene: TRBV29-1

CDR3 protein: CASSPGMEIPHYGYTF
CDR3 DNA: TGTGCCAGCAGCCCCGGCATGGAAATCCCTCATTATGGCTACACCTTC
D gene: .
J gene: TRBJ1-2
clone size: .
V gene: TRBV7-9

CDR3 protein: CSARAAHGGASETQYF
CDR3 DNA: TGCAGTGCTAGGGCGGCGCACGGGGGGGCATCGGAGACCCAGTACTTC
D gene: TRBD2
J gene: TRBJ2-5
clone size: .
V gene: TRBV20-1

CDR3 protein: CASSSNRRDSGSGANVLTF
CDR3 DNA: TGTGCCAGCAGTTCCAACCGAAGGGACAGTGGCTCTGGGGCCAACGTCCTGACTTTC
D gene: TRBD1
J gene: TRBJ2-6
clone size: .
V gene: TRBV7-9

CDR3 protein: CASSEVQVHLSPLHF
CDR3 DNA: TGTGCCAGCAGTGAAGTACAGGTCCATCTATCACCCCTCCACTTT
D gene: .
J gene: TRBJ1-6
clone size: many
V gene: TRBV2

CDR3 protein: CASSGRAGGSPLHF
CDR3 DNA: TGTGCCAGCAGTGGGCGGGCAGGTGGTTCACCCCTCCACTTT
D gene: .
J gene: TRBJ1-6
clone size: few
V gene: TRBV2

CDR3 protein: CASSQLRDRGNSPLHF
CDR3 DNA: TGTGCCAGCTCACAACTCCGGGACAGGGGAAATTCACCCCTCCACTTT
D gene: TRBD1
J gene: TRBJ1-6
clone size: .
V gene: TRBV7-2

CDR3 protein: CASSDRDRTGTEAFF
CDR3 DNA: TGTGCCAGCAGTGACCGCGACAGGACAGGCACTGAAGCTTTCTTT
D gene: TRBD1
J gene: TRBJ1-1
clone size: many
V gene: TRBV2

CDR3 protein: CASSEATGTSFYGYTF
CDR3 DNA: TGTGCCAGCAGCGAGGCTACCGGGACGTCCTTCTATGGCTACACCTTC
D gene: .
J gene: TRBJ1-2
clone size: many
V gene: TRBV7-9